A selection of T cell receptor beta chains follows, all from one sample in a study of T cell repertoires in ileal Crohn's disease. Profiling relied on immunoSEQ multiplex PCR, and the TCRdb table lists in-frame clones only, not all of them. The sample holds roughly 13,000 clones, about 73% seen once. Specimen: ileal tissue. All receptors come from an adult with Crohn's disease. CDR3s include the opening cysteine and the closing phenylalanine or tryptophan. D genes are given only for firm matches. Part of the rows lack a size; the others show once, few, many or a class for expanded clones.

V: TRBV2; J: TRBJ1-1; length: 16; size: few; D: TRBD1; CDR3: CASSEGTGGRGTEAFF; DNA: TGTGCCAGCAGTGAAGGGACAGGGGGCCGAGGCACTGAAGCTTTCTTT
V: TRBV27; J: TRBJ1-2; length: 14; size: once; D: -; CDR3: CASRNSGALYGYTF; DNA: TGTGCCAGCAGGAATTCGGGTGCCCTCTATGGCTACACCTTC
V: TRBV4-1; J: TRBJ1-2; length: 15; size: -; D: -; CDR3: CASSQNPGTNYGYTF; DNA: TGCGCCAGCAGCCAAAACCCGGGGACTAACTATGGCTACACCTTC
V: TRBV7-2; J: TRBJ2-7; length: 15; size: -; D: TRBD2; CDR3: CASSLTVAGAYEQYF; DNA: TGTGCCAGCAGCTTAACCGTAGCGGGGGCCTACGAGCAGTACTTC
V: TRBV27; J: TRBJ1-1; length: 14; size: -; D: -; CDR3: CASSFQAFNTEAFF; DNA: TGTGCCAGCAGTTTCCAGGCATTCAACACTGAAGCTTTCTTT
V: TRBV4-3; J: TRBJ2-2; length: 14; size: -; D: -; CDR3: CASSQGGIIGELFF; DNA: TGCGCCAGCAGCCAAGGTGGCATCATCGGGGAGCTGTTTTTT
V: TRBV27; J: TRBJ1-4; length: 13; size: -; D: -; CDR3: CASTRAGDEKLFF; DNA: TGTGCCAGCACCCGTGCAGGGGATGAAAAACTGTTTTTT
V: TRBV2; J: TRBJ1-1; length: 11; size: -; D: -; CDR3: CASSRGIEAFF; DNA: TGTGCCAGCAGTCGGGGGATTGAGGCTTTCTTT
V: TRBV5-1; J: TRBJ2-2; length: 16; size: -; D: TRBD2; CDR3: CASSKAAGGNTGELFF; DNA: TGCGCCAGCAGCAAGGCGGCGGGAGGGAACACCGGGGAGCTGTTTTTT
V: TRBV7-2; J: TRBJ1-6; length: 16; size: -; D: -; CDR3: CASRLYPGGGNSPLHF; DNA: TGTGCCAGCAGGCTTTACCCGGGAGGCGGGAATTCACCCCTCCACTTT
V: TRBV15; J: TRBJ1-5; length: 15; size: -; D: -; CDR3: CATSSRDSSNQPQHF; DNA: TGTGCCACCAGCAGCCGGGACTCCAGCAATCAGCCCCAGCATTTT
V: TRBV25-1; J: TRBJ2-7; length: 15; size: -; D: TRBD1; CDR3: CASSPSDRGSYEQYF; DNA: TGTGCCAGCAGCCCTTCGGACAGGGGATCCTACGAGCAGTACTTC
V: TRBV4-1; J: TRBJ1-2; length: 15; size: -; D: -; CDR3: CASSQGSGQGYGYTF; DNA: TGCGCCAGCAGCCAAGGTTCTGGTCAGGGCTATGGCTACACCTTC
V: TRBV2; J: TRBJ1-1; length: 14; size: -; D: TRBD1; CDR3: CASRGQGFNTEAFF; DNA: TGTGCCAGCAGAGGACAGGGTTTCAACACTGAAGCTTTCTTT
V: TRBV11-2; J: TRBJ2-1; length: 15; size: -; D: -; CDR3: CASSLAWRATNEQFF; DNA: TGTGCCAGCAGCTTAGCCTGGAGGGCTACCAATGAGCAGTTCTTC
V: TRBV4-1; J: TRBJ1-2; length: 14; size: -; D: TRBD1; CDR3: CASSQGPDREGYTF; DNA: TGCGCCAGCAGCCAAGGCCCGGACAGGGAGGGCTACACCTTC
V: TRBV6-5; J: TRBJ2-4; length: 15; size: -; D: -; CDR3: CASRPGLVAKNIQYF; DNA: TGTGCCAGCAGACCGGGACTCGTAGCCAAAAACATTCAGTACTTC
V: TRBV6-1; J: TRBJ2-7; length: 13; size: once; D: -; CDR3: CASTDRRDYEQYF; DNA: TGTGCCAGCACAGACCGGAGGGACTACGAGCAGTACTTC
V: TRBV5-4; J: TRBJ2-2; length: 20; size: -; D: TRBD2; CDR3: CASSLGPGLAGLPHTGELFF; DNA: TGTGCCAGCAGCTTGGGCCCGGGACTAGCGGGATTACCGCACACCGGGGAGCTGTTTTTT
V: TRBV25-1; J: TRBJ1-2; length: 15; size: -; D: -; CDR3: CASSELGTANYGYTF; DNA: TGTGCCAGCAGTGAATTAGGAACAGCTAACTATGGCTACACCTTC
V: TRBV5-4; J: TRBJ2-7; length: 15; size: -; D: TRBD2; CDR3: CASSLRREGSYEQYF; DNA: TGTGCCAGCAGCTTGAGGCGGGAGGGGTCCTACGAGCAGTACTTC
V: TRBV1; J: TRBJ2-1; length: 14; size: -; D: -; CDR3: CTSRQGGAGNEQFF; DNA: TGCACCAGCCGACAGGGCGGCGCGGGAAATGAGCAGTTCTTC
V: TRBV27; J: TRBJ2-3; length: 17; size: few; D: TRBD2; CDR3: CASSFQMTSGNTDTQYF; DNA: TGTGCCAGCAGTTTCCAGATGACTAGCGGGAACACAGATACGCAGTATTTT
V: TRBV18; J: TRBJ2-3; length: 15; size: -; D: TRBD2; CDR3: CASSPSGVMADTQYF; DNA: TGTGCCAGCTCACCGAGCGGGGTAATGGCAGATACGCAGTATTTT
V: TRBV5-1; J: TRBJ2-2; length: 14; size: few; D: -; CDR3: CASKGTLNTGELFF; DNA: TGCGCCAGCAAGGGGACACTGAACACCGGGGAGCTGTTTTTT
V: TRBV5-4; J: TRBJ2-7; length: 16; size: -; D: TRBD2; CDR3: CASRPGLAGNSYEQYF; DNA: TGTGCCAGCAGGCCGGGACTAGCGGGGAACTCCTACGAGCAGTACTTC
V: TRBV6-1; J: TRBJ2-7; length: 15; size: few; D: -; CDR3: CASRTTTGASYEQYF; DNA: TGTGCCAGCAGGACTACGACAGGCGCGTCCTACGAGCAGTACTTC
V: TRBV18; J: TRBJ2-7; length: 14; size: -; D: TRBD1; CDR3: CASSSGQAFGEQYF; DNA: TGTGCCAGCTCATCGGGACAGGCTTTTGGCGAGCAGTACTTC
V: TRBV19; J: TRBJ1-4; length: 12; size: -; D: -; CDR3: CATTGRGEKLFF; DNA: TGTGCCACCACCGGCAGGGGCGAAAAACTGTTTTTT
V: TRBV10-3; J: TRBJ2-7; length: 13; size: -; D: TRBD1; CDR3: CAIRQGATFEQYF; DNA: TGTGCCATCAGACAGGGGGCAACCTTCGAGCAGTACTTC
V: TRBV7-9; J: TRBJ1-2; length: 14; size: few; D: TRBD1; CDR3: CASSSRTGAYGYTF; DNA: TGTGCCAGCAGCTCCCGGACAGGGGCATATGGCTACACCTTC
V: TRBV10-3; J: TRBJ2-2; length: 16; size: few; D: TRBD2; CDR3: CAISERLAGATGELFF; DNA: TGTGCCATCAGTGAGCGGCTAGCGGGAGCAACCGGGGAGCTGTTTTTT
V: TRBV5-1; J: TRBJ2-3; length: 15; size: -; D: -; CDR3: CASSLDPQLTDTQYF; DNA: TGCGCCAGCAGCTTGGATCCCCAACTCACAGATACGCAGTATTTT
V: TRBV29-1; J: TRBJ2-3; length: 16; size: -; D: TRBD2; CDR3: CSVNPPSSGVPDTQYF; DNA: TGCAGCGTCAACCCCCCGAGTAGCGGGGTTCCAGATACGCAGTATTTT
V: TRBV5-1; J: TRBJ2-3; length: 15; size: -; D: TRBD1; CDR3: CASSQTGDRGDTQYF; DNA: TGCGCCAGCAGCCAGACAGGGGATAGGGGAGATACGCAGTATTTT
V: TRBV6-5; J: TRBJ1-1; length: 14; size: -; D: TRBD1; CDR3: CASSSGGISTEAFF; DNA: TGTGCCAGCAGTTCAGGGGGAATCAGCACTGAAGCTTTCTTT
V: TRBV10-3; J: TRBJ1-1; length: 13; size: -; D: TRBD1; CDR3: CAISPTGSTEAFF; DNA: TGTGCCATCAGCCCGACAGGGTCCACTGAAGCTTTCTTT
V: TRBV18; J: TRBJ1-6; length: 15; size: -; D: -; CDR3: CASSPQGNNNSPLHF; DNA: TGTGCCAGCTCACCCCAGGGCAACAATAATTCACCCCTCCACTTT
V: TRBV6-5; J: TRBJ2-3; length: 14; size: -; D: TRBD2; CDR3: CASGQRESTDTQYF; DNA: TGTGCCAGCGGTCAGCGGGAGAGCACAGATACGCAGTATTTT
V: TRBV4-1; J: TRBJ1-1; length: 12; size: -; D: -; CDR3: CASSQGGVQAFF; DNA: TGCGCCAGCAGCCAAGGCGGGGTCCAGGCTTTCTTT
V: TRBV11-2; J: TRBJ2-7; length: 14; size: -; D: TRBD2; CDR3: CASSFQAGLDEQYF; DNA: TGTGCCAGCAGCTTCCAAGCGGGGCTCGACGAGCAGTACTTC
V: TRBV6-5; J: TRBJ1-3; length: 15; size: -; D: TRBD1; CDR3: CASSRQGSAGNTIYF; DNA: TGTGCCAGCAGTCGACAGGGGTCTGCTGGAAACACCATATATTTT
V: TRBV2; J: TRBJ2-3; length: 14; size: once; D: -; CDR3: CAGRSRGGADTQYF; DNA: TGTGCCGGCAGGTCGAGGGGGGGGGCAGATACGCAGTATTTT